A single sample is the source of the 31 T cell receptor beta chains below, sequenced in a study of technical replicates of blood from several donors. Sequencing used immunoSEQ multiplex PCR; TCRdb keeps in-frame clones, though not all of them. The sample has roughly 80,000 clones; around 96% are singletons. Sequencing was performed on T cells isolated from PBMCs. The origin of the receptors is a human donor in good health.

The chain is built from TRBV10-3 and TRBJ2-7; a weak D match, TRBD1 (5 bases). The ends were cut back, 6 bases at V and 7 bases at J, with 13 bases in the middle. Per germline, CDR1 ENHRY and CDR2 SYGVKD. The CDR3 extends over 12 amino acids. The CDR3 region has the DNA TGTGCCATCAGGTCAGGGTACGAAGAGCAGTACTTC. This codes for CAIRSGYEEQYF.

The V call is TRBV9, the J call TRBJ2-1; 8 nucleotides line up with TRBD2. Trimming cost V 4 bases and J 7 bases; bases outside gene matches: 16. This CDR3 has 17 amino acids. The germline gives CDR1 SGDLS, CDR2 YYNGEE. The CDR3 reads CASSQVVGLAPPNEQFF. The CDR3 region has the DNA TGTGCCAGCAGCCAGGTGGTAGGACTAGCCCCGCCAAATGAGCAGTTCTTC.

The rearrangement uses TRBV30 and TRBJ2-1; TRBD2 agrees at 13 bases. The CDR3 covers 15 residues. Losses at the gene ends were 0 bases for V and 5 bases for J; bases not matched to a gene: 1. Per the germline V gene, CDR1 is GTSNPN and CDR2 is SVGIG (reference sequence). DNA of the CDR3: TGTGCCTGGAGTGTAGGACTAGCGGGGGACAATGAGCAGTTCTTC. It yields the protein CAWSVGLAGDNEQFF.

The V call is TRBV4-1, the J call TRBJ2-7; 10 bases are shared with TRBD2. The junction had 10 bases not matched to a gene; V was cut back by 4 bases and J by 4 bases. The CDR3 consists of 16 residues. Looked up from germline, CDR1 is MGHRA and CDR2 is YSYEKL. The CDR3 DNA sequence: TGCGCCAGCAGCCCAACGGGACTAGCGCGGGATTACGAGCAGTACTTC. Translating it yields CASSPTGLARDYEQYF.

This sequence joins TRBV11-3 and TRBJ2-1; 9 positions match TRBD2. J lost 4 bases, V lost 1 base, and 11 bases had no gene match. The CDR3 has 18 residues. Germline lookup yields CDR1 SGHNT and CDR2 YENEEA. CDR3 bases: TGTGCCAGCAGCTTAGCTCGGTTAGGTAGCGGGAGATACAATGAGCAGTTCTTC. It yields the protein CASSLARLGSGRYNEQFF.

CDR3 sequence reads: CASSPEGGRPYEQYF. Here the CDR3 DNA reads TGCGCCAGCAGCCCGGAGGGAGGCAGGCCCTACGAGCAGTACTTC. J is TRBJ2-7 and V is TRBV4-1, with a weak D call TRBD2 (6 bases). CDR1 MGHRA and CDR2 YSYEKL come from the germline V gene. The V and J ends lost 4 bases and 2 bases respectively, with 15 bases between them. The CDR3 loop spans 15 amino acids.

This clone was seen a few times. The chain joins TRBV10-1 to TRBJ1-6; D remains ambiguous. Trimming removed 7 bases at V and 0 bases at J, with 7 bases between. CDR3 length equals 14 residues. CDR1 and CDR2 from the germline V gene are WNHNN and SYGVQD (reference sequence). The CDR3 sequence is CASNGSSYNSPLHF. CDR3 coding DNA: TGCGCCAGCAACGGGAGCTCCTATAATTCACCCCTCCACTTT.

The V and J genes are TRBV4-1 and TRBJ2-7, with 7 bases lining up with TRBD1. This CDR3 is built from 13 residues. J lost 2 bases, V lost 3 bases, and 1 base had no gene match. Germline CDR1 reads MGHRA; CDR2 reads YSYEKL. The CDR3 region is CASSHGTAYEQYF. As DNA, the CDR3 is TGCGCCAGCAGCCACGGGACAGCCTACGAGCAGTACTTC.

The V and J genes are TRBV21-1 and TRBJ1-5. TRBV21-1 is annotated as a pseudogene. This CDR3 spans 17 amino acids. CDR3 protein: CASSKSPRLRSRQPQHF. The CDR3 DNA sequence: TGTGCCAGCAGCAAATCGCCTCGGTTAAGGAGTCGACAGCCCCAGCATTTT.

The genes are TRBV27 and TRBJ2-5; possibly TRBD2 for D (5 bases). CDR1 is MNHEY and CDR2 is SMNVEV in the germline V gene (reference sequence). V lost 5 bases to trimming and J lost 9 bases, with 22 bases between them. CDR3 length: 15 residues. The CDR3 DNA reads as TGTGCCAGCAGTCCGGGCGAGGGCTTTTTATTTGCCCAGTACTTC. Its translation is CASSPGEGFLFAQYF.

The chain combines TRBV7-9 with TRBJ2-1; 7 positions match TRBD2. Germline lookup yields CDR1 SEHNR and CDR2 FQNEAQ (reference sequence). After removal of 4 bases from V and 10 bases from J, the junction contained 4 bases not matched to a gene. The CDR3 is made up of 12 amino acids. The CDR3 protein is CASSSRGVEQFF. The CDR3 bases are TGTGCCAGCAGCTCACGGGGGGTCGAGCAGTTCTTC.

This chain joins TRBV7-9 and TRBJ1-2, with D hard to call. The CDR3 has 15 amino acids. CDR1 and CDR2 from the germline V gene are SEHNR and FQNEAQ (reference sequence). V was cut by 3 bases and J by 5 bases, with 16 bases left in between. The DNA of the CDR3 is TGTGCCAGCAGCTTTATCTACGAAGCCATTTATGGCTACACCTTC. It is translated as CASSFIYEAIYGYTF.

V and J are TRBV29-1 and TRBJ2-3; TRBD2 aligns across 8 bases. The CDR3 totals 18 residues. Looked up from germline, CDR1 is SQVTM and CDR2 is ANQGSEA. J gave up 5 bases and V 4 bases, and 20 bases lay outside the gene matches. In nucleotides, the CDR3 is TGCAGCGTTGGATGGCTAGCGGGCCCCCCATTGACCGGAGATACGCAGTATTTT. Protein sequence: CSVGWLAGPPLTGDTQYF.

The chain couples TRBV7-9 to TRBJ1-2; 8 positions agree with TRBD1. CDR1 is SEHNR, CDR2 FQNEAQ, per germline (reference sequence). This CDR3 has 14 amino acids. V shed 5 bases, J shed 7 bases, and the junction held 9 bases outside the gene matches. The CDR3 loop reads CASSIIDRGAGYTF. CDR3 nucleotide sequence: TGTGCCAGCAGCATTATCGACAGGGGTGCTGGCTACACCTTC.

This clone was detected only a few times. The chain combines TRBV4-2 with TRBJ1-1, with D possibly matching TRBD1 (6 bases). Trimming cost V 0 bases and J 1 base, with 12 bases left between them. CDR1 LGHNA and CDR2 YNFKEQ come from the germline V gene. The CDR3 is 16 amino acids. CDR3 loop: CASSQELGTQNTEAFF. DNA of the CDR3: TGTGCCAGCAGCCAAGAATTGGGGACACAGAACACTGAAGCTTTCTTT.

CDR3 sequence reads: CASSYQGIGNTIYF. Here the CDR3 DNA reads TGTGCCAGCAGTTACCAGGGGATCGGAAACACCATATATTTT. The chain employs TRBV6-6 and TRBJ1-3; D may be TRBD1 (6 bases). Looked up from germline, CDR1 is MNHNY and CDR2 is SVGAGI (reference sequence). The CDR3 sequence is 14 residues long. Deletions cut 2 bases from V and 4 bases from J, with 9 bases between.

The gene calls are TRBV11-3 and TRBJ2-3; the D gene is possibly TRBD2 (6 bases). Germline CDR1 reads SGHNT; CDR2 reads YENEEA. The CDR3 has 15 amino acids. Trimming pared 2 bases from V and 2 bases from J, leaving 11 bases between. The chain's CDR3 is CASSLNPGDTDTQYF. CDR3 nucleotide sequence: TGTGCCAGCAGCTTAAACCCGGGGGACACAGATACGCAGTATTTT. Filled out from reference TRBV11-3 and TRBJ2-3, the complete variable domain reads EAGVVQSPRYKIIEKKQPVAFWCNPISGHNTLYWYLQNLGQGPELLIRYENEEAVDDSQLPKDRFSAERLKGVDSTLKIQPAELGDSAVYLCASSLNPGDTDTQYFGPGTRLTVL.

The V and J genes are TRBV6-1 and TRBJ1-5, with D perhaps matching TRBD1 (5 bases). Trimming pared 1 base from V and 0 bases from J, leaving 13 bases between. CDR3 length equals 17 residues. Germline-derived CDR1 and CDR2 are MNHNS and SASEGT. CDR3 nucleotides: TGTGCCAGCAGTGAAGGCGGGACGGCTTATAGCAATCAGCCCCAGCATTTT. Its protein is CASSEGGTAYSNQPQHF.

The chain recombines TRBV4-1 with TRBJ1-5, with a weak D call TRBD1 (6 bases). CDR3 length equals 17 residues. Trimming shortened V by 0 bases and J by 5 bases, and 17 bases separated the two germline ends. Germline loops: CDR1 MGHRA, CDR2 YSYEKL. CDR3 coding DNA: TGCGCCAGCAGCCAAGACAGGGCAGGGGATTTTTATCAGCCCCAGCATTTT. Amino acids: CASSQDRAGDFYQPQHF.

This CDR3 is CSVLGQGAYEQYF. The CDR3 DNA reads TGCAGCGTTCTCGGACAAGGGGCCTACGAGCAGTACTTC. The gene calls are TRBV29-1 and TRBJ2-7, with a possible D match to TRBD1 (5 bases). V was clipped by 5 bases and J by 2 bases, with 13 bases between them. CDR1 and CDR2 (germline): SQVTM, ANQGSEA. This CDR3 comprises 13 residues.

CDR3 sequence (DNA): TGTGCCAGCTCACCTCAGGATGCCTCAGATACGCAGTATTTT. Residues: CASSPQDASDTQYF. The chain combines TRBV18 with TRBJ2-3, with no clear D. Germline CDR1 KGHSH, CDR2 LQKENI. This CDR3 comprises 14 residues. V dropped 3 bases and J dropped 4 bases, with 11 bases sitting between them.

The chain uses TRBV28 and TRBJ2-1; 7 positions agree with TRBD2. The CDR3 totals 15 residues. The V segment lost 5 bases and the J segment 4 bases; nucleotides outside the gene matches: 8. Germline values: CDR1 MDHEN, CDR2 SYDVKM. The CDR3 DNA sequence: TGTGCCAGCAGTCAACGTAGCGGGCAGTACAATGAGCAGTTCTTC. Translated: CASSQRSGQYNEQFF.

The V gene is TRBV28, the J gene TRBJ2-5, with 7 bases matching TRBD1. CDR3 size: 13 residues. CDR1 MDHEN and CDR2 SYDVKM come from the germline V gene. Losses at the gene ends were 6 bases for V and 2 bases for J; bases not matched to a gene: 3. The CDR3 DNA reads TGTGCCAGCAGACGGACAGGTCAAGAGACCCAGTACTTC. As protein: CASRRTGQETQYF.

The chain joins TRBV30 to TRBJ1-1; 11 positions match TRBD1. V was pared by 3 bases and J by 5 bases, with 11 bases of the junction left unmatched. CDR1 and CDR2 (germline): GTSNPN, SVGIG (reference sequence). The CDR3 contains 16 residues. This chain's CDR3 is CAWSAGQGVRGTEAFF. CDR3 DNA sequence: TGTGCCTGGAGCGCGGGACAGGGGGTTCGGGGGACTGAAGCTTTCTTT.

The gene calls are TRBV28 and TRBJ1-1, with 10 bases fitting TRBD1. Unmatched junction bases numbered 7, after V lost 2 bases and J lost 10 bases. This CDR3 has 14 residues. Germline CDR1 MDHEN, CDR2 SYDVKM. The DNA of the CDR3 is TGTGCCAGCAGTTTAGCCGACAGGGGGCTGGGAGCTTTCTTT. Its protein is CASSLADRGLGAFF.

The rearrangement uses TRBV6-1 and TRBJ1-4; tentative D call: TRBD1 (6 bases). The germline V and J ends were trimmed by 4 bases and 7 bases, with 16 bases remaining between them. This CDR3 is 15 amino acids long. The germline CDR1 and CDR2 sequences are MNHNS and SASEGT. CDR3 in DNA: TGTGCCAGCAGTGCCAACAGGGTATCTTCTGAAAAACTGTTTTTT. Encoded protein: CASSANRVSSEKLFF.

This chain links TRBV18 with TRBJ2-3; a possible D gene is TRBD2 (6 bases). From germline, CDR1 is KGHSH and CDR2 LQKENI. V was cut by 5 bases and J by 6 bases, with 21 bases left in between. The CDR3 is 16 amino acids. Here the CDR3 reads CASSALAAQHGDTQYF. The CDR3, as DNA: TGTGCCAGCTCAGCGTTAGCGGCCCAACATGGGGATACGCAGTATTTT. The whole variable domain, remainder taken from reference TRBV18 and TRBJ2-3, is NAGVMQNPRHLVRRRGQEARLRCSPMKGHSHVYWYRQLPEEGLKFMVYLQKENIIDESGMPKERFSAEFPKEGPSILRIQQVVRGDSAAYFCASSALAAQHGDTQYFGPGTRLTVL.

This rearrangement joins TRBV15 to TRBJ1-3; possibly TRBD1 for D (5 bases). V dropped 0 bases and J dropped 4 bases, with 16 bases sitting between them. Germline-derived CDR1 and CDR2 are LNHNV and YYDKDF (reference sequence). CDR3 length: 17 residues. The CDR3 DNA is TGTGCCACCAGCAGAGATTTCCCCAGGGTATCCGGAAACACCATATATTTT. Protein sequence: CATSRDFPRVSGNTIYF.

This clone has a single count. V usage is TRBV25-1 and J usage is TRBJ2-1; maybe TRBD2 (5 bases). This CDR3 is 16 amino acids long. The V end was cut by 2 bases, the J end by 3 bases, with 14 bases between. From germline, CDR1 is MGHDK and CDR2 SYGVNS. CDR3 in amino acids: CASSEGVASRYNEQFF. The CDR3 bases are TGTGCCAGCAGTGAAGGTGTAGCGAGTCGCTACAATGAGCAGTTCTTC.

V and J are TRBV7-6 and TRBJ2-2; D gene unclear. In germline, CDR1 is SGHVS, CDR2 FNYEAQ. CDR3 length: 15 residues. V lost 1 base to trimming and J lost 7 bases, with 13 bases between them. The CDR3 coding sequence is TGTGCCAGCAGCTTAGAAGTAGGAGAAGGCGGGGAGCTGTTTTTT. Encoded protein: CASSLEVGEGGELFF.

The chain employs TRBV28 and TRBJ1-2; no firm D call. This CDR3 has 14 residues. Trimming took off 6 bases at V and 8 bases at J, with 19 bases between the two ends. The V gene's germline CDR1 is MDHEN and CDR2 SYDVKM. CDR3 residues: CASSLDLRRRGYTF. The DNA of the CDR3 is TGTGCCAGCAGCCTAGATTTAAGACGGAGGGGCTACACCTTC.